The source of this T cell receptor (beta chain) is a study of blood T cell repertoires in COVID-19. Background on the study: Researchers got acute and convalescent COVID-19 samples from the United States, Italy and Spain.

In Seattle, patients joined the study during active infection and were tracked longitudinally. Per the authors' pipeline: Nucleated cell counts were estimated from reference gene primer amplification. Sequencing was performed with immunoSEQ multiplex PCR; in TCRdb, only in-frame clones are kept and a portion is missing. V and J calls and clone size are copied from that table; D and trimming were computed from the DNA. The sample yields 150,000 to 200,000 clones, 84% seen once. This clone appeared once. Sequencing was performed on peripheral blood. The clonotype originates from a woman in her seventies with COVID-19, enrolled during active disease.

The CDR3 sequence is CASSHTTGGARAFF. The DNA of the CDR3 is TGTGCCAGCAGCCATACGACAGGGGGCGCGAGAGCTTTCTTT. V is TRBV3-1 (or the pseudogene TRBV3-2) and J is TRBJ1-1, with 10 bases matching TRBD1. The CDR3 sequence is 14 residues long. Germline V gives CDR1 LGHDT, CDR2 YNNKEL (reference sequence). Trimming cost V 3 bases and J 10 bases; bases outside gene matches: 8.